This T cell receptor beta chain was captured in a study of T cells in Graves' hyperthyroidism and ophthalmopathy. Extraction of PBMCs used around 9.6 ml of fresh peripheral blood. This clonotype was observed at least ten times. The investigators amplified TCR beta CDR3 regions from RNA transcripts. The HTBI primer set served for first-round RT-PCR of the TCR CDR3. TCRdb itself ran the multiplex PCR reads through MiXCR, one entry per CDR3 protein. Of fewer than 850,000 distinct CDR3 sequences listed, 15% to 20% were seen once; the top ten hold roughly 16%. This TCR was sampled from a man aged 50 to 60 with Graves' hyperthyroidism. Sequencing was carried out using blood.

The CDR3 spells CASSTLLAGGYNEQFF. CDR3 in DNA: TGTGCCAGCAGTACCTTACTAGCGGGAGGCTACAATGAGCAGTTCTTC. The chain uses TRBV28 and TRBJ2-1; 12 bases are a match to TRBD2. Germline V gene data show CDR1 as MDHEN and CDR2 as SYDVKM. The CDR3 extends over 16 amino acids. The junction had 5 bases not matched to a gene; V was cut back by 5 bases and J by 3 bases.